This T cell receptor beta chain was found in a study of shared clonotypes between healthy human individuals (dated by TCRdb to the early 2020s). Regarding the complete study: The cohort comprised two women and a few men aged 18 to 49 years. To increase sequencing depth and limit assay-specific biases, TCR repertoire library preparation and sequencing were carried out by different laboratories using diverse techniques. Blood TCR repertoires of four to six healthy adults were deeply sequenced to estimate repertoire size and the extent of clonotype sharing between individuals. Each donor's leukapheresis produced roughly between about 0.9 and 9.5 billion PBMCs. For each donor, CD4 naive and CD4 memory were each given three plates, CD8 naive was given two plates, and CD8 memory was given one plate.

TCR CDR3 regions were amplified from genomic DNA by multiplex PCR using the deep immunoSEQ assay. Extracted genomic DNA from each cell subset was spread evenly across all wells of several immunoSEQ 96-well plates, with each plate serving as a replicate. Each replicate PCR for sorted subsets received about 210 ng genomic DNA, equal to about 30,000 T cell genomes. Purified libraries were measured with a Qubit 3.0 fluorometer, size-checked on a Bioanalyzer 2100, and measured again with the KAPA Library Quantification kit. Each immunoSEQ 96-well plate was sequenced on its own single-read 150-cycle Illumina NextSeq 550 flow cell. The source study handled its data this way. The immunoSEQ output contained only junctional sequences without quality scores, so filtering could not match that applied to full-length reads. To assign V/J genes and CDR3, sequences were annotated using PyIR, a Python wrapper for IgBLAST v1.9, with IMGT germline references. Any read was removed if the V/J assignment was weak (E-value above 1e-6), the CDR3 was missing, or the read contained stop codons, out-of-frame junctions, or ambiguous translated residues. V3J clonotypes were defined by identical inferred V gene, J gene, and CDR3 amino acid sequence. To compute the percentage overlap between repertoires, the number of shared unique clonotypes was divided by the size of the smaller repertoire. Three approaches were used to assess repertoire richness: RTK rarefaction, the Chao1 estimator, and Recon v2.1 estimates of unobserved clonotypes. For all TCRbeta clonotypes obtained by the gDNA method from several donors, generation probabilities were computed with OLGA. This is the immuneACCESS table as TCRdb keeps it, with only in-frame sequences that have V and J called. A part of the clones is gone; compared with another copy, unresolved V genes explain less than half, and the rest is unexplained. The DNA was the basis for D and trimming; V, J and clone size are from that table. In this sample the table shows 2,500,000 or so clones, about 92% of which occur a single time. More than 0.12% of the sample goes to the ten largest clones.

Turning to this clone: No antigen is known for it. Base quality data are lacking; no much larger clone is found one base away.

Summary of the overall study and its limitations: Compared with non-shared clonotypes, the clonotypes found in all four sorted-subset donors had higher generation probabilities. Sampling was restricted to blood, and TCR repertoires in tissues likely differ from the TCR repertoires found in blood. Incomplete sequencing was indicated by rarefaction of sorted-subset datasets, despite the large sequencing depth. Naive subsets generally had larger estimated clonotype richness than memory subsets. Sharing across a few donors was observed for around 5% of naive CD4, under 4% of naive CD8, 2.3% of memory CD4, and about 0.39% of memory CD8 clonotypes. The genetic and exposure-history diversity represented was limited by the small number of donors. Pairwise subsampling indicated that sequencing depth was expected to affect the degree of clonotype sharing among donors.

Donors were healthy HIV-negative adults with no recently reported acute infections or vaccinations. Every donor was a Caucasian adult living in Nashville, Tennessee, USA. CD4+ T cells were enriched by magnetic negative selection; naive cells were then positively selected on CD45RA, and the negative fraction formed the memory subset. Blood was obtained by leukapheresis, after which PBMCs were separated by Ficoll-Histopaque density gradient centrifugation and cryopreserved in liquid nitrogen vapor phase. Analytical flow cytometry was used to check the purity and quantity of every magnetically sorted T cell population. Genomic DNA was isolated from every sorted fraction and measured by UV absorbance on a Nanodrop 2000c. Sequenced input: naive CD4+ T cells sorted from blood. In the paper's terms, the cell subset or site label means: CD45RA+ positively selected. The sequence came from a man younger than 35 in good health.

The CDR3 protein: CASSYTGGPSSYNEQFF. The sequenced DNA is TGCGCCAGCAGCTACACGGGAGGCCCGAGCTCCTACAATGAGCAGTTCTTC. Recombination joined TRBV5-1 with TRBJ2-1; the central 7 bases match TRBD2. The CDR3 runs 17 residues from the cysteine to the phenylalanine. Only CDR3 DNA remains: 51 bases, in frame from the first base. The germline V gene supplies CDR1 SGHRS and CDR2 YFSETQ. Ends trimmed: V by 3 bases, J by 0 bases; bases unmatched to a gene: 9. The reference TRBV5-1 and TRBJ2-1 proteins fill in what lies around the CDR3, so the full variable domain reads KAGVTQTPRYLIKTRGQQVTLSCSPISGHRSVSWYQQTPGQGLQFLFEYFSETQRNKGNFPGRFSGRQFSNSRSEMNVSTLELGDSALYLCASSYTGGPSSYNEQFFGPGTRLTVL.